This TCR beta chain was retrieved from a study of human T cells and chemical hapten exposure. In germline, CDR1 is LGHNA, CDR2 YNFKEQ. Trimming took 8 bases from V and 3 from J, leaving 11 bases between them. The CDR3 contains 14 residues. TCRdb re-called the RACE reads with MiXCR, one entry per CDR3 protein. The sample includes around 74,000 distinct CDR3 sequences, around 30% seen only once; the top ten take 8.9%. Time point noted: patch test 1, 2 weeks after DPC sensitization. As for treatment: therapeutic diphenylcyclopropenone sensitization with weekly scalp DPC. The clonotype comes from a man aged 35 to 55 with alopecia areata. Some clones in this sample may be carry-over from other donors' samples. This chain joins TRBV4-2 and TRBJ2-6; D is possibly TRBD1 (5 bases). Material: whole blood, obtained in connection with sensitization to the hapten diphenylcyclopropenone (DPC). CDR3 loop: CASHQGGGANVLTF. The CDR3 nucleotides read TGTGCCAGCCATCAGGGTGGTGGGGCCAACGTCCTGACTTTC.